The entry below describes one T cell receptor (beta chain). This clone showed up just once. Its binding antigen is unknown. There are no base qualities to consult, and no much larger clone falls within one base. What the time point label conveys for this sample: blood 4 weeks post-SBRT, at nephrectomy. Read against the paper, the sample's treatment or condition label means: 15 Gy SBRT to primary tumor, nephrectomy 4 weeks later. The samples were drawn from a clinical trial, where primary renal cell carcinomas were treated with 15 Gy of stereotactic body radiation therapy and then removed by nephrectomy 4 weeks afterward. To track tumor-enriched clonotypes, serial peripheral blood was sampled from radiation-treated patients at baseline and at 2 weeks and 4 weeks after SBRT. Every patient had renal cell carcinoma of clear cell pathology. The QIAamp DNA Blood Mini Kit (Qiagen) was used to prepare genomic DNA for TCR sequencing. Only samples passing all quality control checks were included in the analyses.

The germline V gene encodes CDR1 MDHEN and CDR2 SYDVKM. Compared with germline, V lacks 7 bases and J lacks 2 bases; bases without a gene match: 9. From cysteine to phenylalanine, the CDR3 is 16 amino acids long. CDR3 DNA only is kept here, 48 bases in frame from base 1. This sample is part of a study of radiation and T cells in renal cell carcinoma (dated by TCRdb to the early 2020s). Broadly, across the study: TCR beta sequencing covered approximately 50 samples in total, comprising around 25 tumors and approximately 27 peripheral blood samples. A total of about 3.8 million unique CDR3 nucleotide sequences, encoding 2,500,000 or so unique CDR3 amino acid sequences, were found across all 50 or so samples. The final blood draw took place at 4 weeks after radiation, the same time as nephrectomy. Study-wide findings and limitations: Tracking of blood repertoire dynamics stopped at about 4 weeks after treatment, with no follow-up past that point. In blood, the top tumor clonotypes increased between baseline and 2 weeks post-radiation and then shrank by 4 weeks, which suggests that tumor-resident clones expanded only transiently. Because no pretreatment tumor biopsies were available, whether clonotypes were present in the tumor at baseline could not be determined. Because the trial had a single-armed design, the trial could not examine how radiation dose or scheduling affected the TCR repertoire.

TCR beta libraries were generated from genomic DNA with the immunoSEQ kit, following the manufacturer's recommendations. To prepare libraries, a first multiplex PCR with proprietary primers was run, followed by a second PCR that added unique barcodes, and a bead cleanup was done after each round. Each sample batch included a kit-provided positive control reaction and a negative control reaction. The final libraries were assessed on an Agilent 4200 TapeStation D1000 ScreenTape, pooled by volume, and quantified by qPCR. Sequencing ran on an Illumina NextSeq500 with a MidOutput 150-cycle cartridge, using 156 Read1 and 15 Index1 cycles with kit custom primers. The pooled library was loaded at 0.9 to 1 pM with a roughly 22% PhiX control spike-in. Per the authors' processing: Vendor-processed data were analyzed in R, and a clonotype was defined as all T cells sharing the same CDR3 nucleotide sequence. For clone abundance analyses, frequencies were normalized to the 10,000 most abundant clones in each sample. Public T cell clones, which averaged fewer than five per sample, were excluded before analysis. A difference in abundance of at least 32-fold between compartments was used to define tumor-enriched and baseline blood-enriched clonotypes. A beta-binomial differential abundance model was applied to find clonotypes that expanded or contracted between blood time points. The Baroni-Urbani and Buser coefficient was used to measure tumor-blood repertoire similarity, and groups were compared with two-tailed Wilcoxon tests in R. TCRdb's version of the immuneACCESS table is confined to in-frame rearrangements and falls short of the full clone set. An unresolved V gene accounts for under half of the shortfall where checked; the remainder is of unknown origin. The DNA was the basis for D and trimming; V, J and clone size are from that table. This sample has roughly 82,000 clones in its table, and 80% to 90% of those were observed once. Of the sample, roughly 6% falls within the top ten clones.

The V and J segments used are TRBV28 and TRBJ2-2; TRBD1 fits 8 bases in the junction. This clonotype was sampled from a woman in her seventies with renal cell carcinoma. Sequences were derived from blood, sampled from a patient whose treatment included radiotherapy and nephrectomy. The sequence in DNA is TGTGCCAGCATGGTGAGGACAGGGCGTAACACCGGGGAGCTGTTTTTT. Its protein is CASMVRTGRNTGELFF.